Detailed here is one TCR beta chain. What it recognizes is unknown. Vbeta (60) and Jbeta (13) primers were used in the PCR. Sequenced by immunoSEQ multiplex PCR; TCRdb stores in-frame clones only, minus some. This sample has approximately 170,000 clones, with about 75% found just once. Per germline, CDR1 LNHNV and CDR2 YYDKDF (reference sequence). The CDR3 length is 15 residues. V lost 0 bases and J 0 bases, leaving 6 bases between the germline ends. Donors were ostensibly healthy at sampling, although undocumented immune exposures were probable. These data come from a study of cytomegalovirus exposure and HLA in healthy donors. Overall study: Counted in an early data release were roughly 87 million unique TCRs from HLA-typed donors. General study results and limits: Altogether, some 160 TCR beta chains were recorded as cytomegalovirus-associated.

Sequenced material: PBMCs. The source of this sequence is a man aged 18 to 30 in good health and CMV-seropositive. The V call is TRBV15, the J call TRBJ1-3; D gene unclear. In DNA form, the CDR3 reads TGTGCCACCAGCAGAGATGTCTTCTCTGGAAACACCATATATTTT. Its protein product is CATSRDVFSGNTIYF.